This TCR beta chain was documented in a study of blood T cell repertoires in COVID-19. Overall study context: Samples taken during acute and convalescent COVID-19 were collected in the United States, Italy and Spain. In each case, the material was cDNA or gDNA derived from T cells, B-cell-depleted T cells, or PBMCs.

Per the original methods: Estimates of nucleated cell counts were drawn from the amplification of reference gene primers. Assay: immunoSEQ multiplex PCR; the TCRdb copy retains only in-frame clones and omits some. That table is the source of V, J and clone size, and D and trimming were worked out from the DNA. This sample yields over 200,000 clones, of which around 86% are seen a single time; around 6.9% belongs to the top ten. Germline V gene data show CDR1 as SQVTM and CDR2 as ANQGSEA. The CDR3 totals 16 residues. Trimming removed 3 bases from V and 5 bases from J; junction bases left unmatched: 8.

Sequencing was done on a sample of peripheral blood. The TCR originated in a man aged 55 to 69 who had recovered from COVID-19. The V and J genes are TRBV29-1 and TRBJ2-5; 14 nucleotides align to TRBD2. CDR3 sequence: CSVEGLAGAGGETQYF. The CDR3 region has the DNA TGCAGCGTTGAGGGACTAGCGGGAGCTGGTGGGGAGACCCAGTACTTC.